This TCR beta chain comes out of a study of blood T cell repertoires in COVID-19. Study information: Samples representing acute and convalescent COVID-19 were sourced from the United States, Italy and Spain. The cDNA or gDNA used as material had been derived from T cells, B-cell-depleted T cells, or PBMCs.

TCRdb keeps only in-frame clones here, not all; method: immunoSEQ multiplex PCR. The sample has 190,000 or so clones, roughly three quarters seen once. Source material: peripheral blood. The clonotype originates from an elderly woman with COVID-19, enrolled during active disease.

CDR3 amino acids: CASRSDREFGGYTF. The CDR3 DNA reads as TGTGCCAGCAGATCCGACAGGGAATTTGGAGGCTACACCTTC. The chain carries TRBV7-2 and TRBJ1-2, with TRBD1 matching 7 bases. The CDR3 sequence is 14 residues long. Germline V gives CDR1 SGHTA, CDR2 FQGNSA. Germline trimming cut 6 bases from V and 8 bases from J; bases unmatched to any gene: 12.